This T cell receptor beta chain was sequenced in a study of T-cell memory formation after mild COVID-19. Looking at the study overall: The study found TCR clusters largely donor specific.

The table lists this clonotype with a few counts. Its antigen is not known. TCRdb re-derived calls from the 5' RACE reads in MiXCR, one entry per CDR3 protein. This sample carries approximately 150,000 distinct CDR3 sequences, 14% of them seen once, and the ten largest clones take roughly an eighth. V gave up 0 bases and J gave up 6 bases, with 16 bases separating them. The CDR3 runs 15 residues. Germline assignment: CDR1 GTSNPN and CDR2 SVGIG (reference sequence). The study's findings and limits: Within pre-infection memory, some responding clones were found, suggesting cross-reactive memory joined.

This clonotype originated in an adult woman who had mild COVID-19 (a few samples of this study predate the infection). Cell type and time point are not known. The sequencing input was PBMCs or a T cell subset sorted from them (not recorded which). The chain employs TRBV30 and TRBJ2-3, with D tentatively TRBD1 or TRBD2 (5 bases each). The chain's CDR3 is CAWSVGTTSRDTQYF. The CDR3 region has the DNA TGTGCCTGGAGTGTAGGGACCACTAGTCGTGATACGCAGTATTTT.